The following is a T cell receptor beta chain sequence with its context. Its antigen remains unidentified. This specimen belongs to a study of T cells in localized non-small cell lung cancer. General observations from the study: Adjacent lung had a median about 60 of the 100 largest tumor clones. Heterogeneity is still possible, as just one tumor region was sequenced. In the blood, greater T cell density corresponded to longer overall survival. The greatest T cell clonality was found in uninvolved adjacent lung (higher than in tumor).

The CDR3 has 14 amino acids. With V trimmed by 6 bases and J by 7 bases, 11 bases remained unmatched. Per the germline V gene, CDR1 is LNHDA and CDR2 is SQIVND (reference sequence). Data came from immunoSEQ multiplex PCR; TCRdb stores just in-frame clones and leaves some out. The sample has roughly 71,000 clones; roughly nine tenths are singletons. The material sequenced was peripheral blood, taken before any cancer treatment. The V and J genes are TRBV19 and TRBJ1-2, with TRBD1 identical over 7 bases. The receptor was derived from a male donor at least 60 years old with stage III squamous cell lung carcinoma. CDR3 loop: CASRTPVDRAGYTF. For the CDR3, the DNA is TGTGCCAGTAGAACGCCCGTCGACAGGGCTGGCTACACCTTC.